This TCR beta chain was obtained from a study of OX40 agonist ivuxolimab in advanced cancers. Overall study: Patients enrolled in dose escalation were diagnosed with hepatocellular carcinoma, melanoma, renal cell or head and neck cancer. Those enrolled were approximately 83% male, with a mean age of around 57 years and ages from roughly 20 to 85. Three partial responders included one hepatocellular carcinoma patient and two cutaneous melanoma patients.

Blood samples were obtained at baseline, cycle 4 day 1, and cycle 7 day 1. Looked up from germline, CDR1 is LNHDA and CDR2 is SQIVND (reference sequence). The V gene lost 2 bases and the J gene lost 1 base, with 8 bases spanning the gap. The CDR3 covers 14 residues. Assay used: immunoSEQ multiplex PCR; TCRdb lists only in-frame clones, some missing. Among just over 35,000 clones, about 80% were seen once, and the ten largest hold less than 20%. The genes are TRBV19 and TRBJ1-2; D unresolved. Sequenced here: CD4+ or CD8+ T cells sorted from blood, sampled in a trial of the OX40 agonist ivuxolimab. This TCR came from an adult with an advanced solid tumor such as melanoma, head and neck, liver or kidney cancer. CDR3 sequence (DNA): TGTGCCAGTAGTATACGGATGAATAACTATGGCTACACCTTC. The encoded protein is CASSIRMNNYGYTF.